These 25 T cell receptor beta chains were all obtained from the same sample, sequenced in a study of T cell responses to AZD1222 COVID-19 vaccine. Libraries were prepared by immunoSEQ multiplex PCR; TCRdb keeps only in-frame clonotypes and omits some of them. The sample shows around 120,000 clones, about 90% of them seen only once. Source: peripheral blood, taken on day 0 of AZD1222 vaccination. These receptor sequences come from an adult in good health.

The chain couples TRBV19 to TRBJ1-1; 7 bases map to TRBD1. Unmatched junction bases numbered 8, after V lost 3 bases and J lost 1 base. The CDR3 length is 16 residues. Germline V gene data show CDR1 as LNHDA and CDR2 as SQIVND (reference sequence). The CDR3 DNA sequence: TGTGCCAGTAGTATTATGTTCGGGACAGAGAACACTGAAGCTTTCTTT. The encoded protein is CASSIMFGTENTEAFF.

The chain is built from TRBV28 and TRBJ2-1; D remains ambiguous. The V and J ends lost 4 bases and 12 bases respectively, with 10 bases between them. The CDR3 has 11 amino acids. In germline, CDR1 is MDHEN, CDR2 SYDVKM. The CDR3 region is CASSSASWQFF. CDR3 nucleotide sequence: TGTGCCAGCAGTTCGGCTTCGTGGCAGTTCTTC. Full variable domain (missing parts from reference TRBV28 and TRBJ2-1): DVKVTQSSRYLVKRTGEKVFLECVQDMDHENMFWYRQDPGLGLRLIYFSYDVKMKEKGDIPEGYSVSREKKERFSLILESASTNQTSMYLCASSSASWQFFGPGTRLTVL.

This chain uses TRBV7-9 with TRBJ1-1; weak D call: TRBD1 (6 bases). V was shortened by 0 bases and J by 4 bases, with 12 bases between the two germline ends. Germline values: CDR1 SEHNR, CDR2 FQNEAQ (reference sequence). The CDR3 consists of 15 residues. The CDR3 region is CASSLAQGVVTEAFF. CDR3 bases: TGTGCCAGCAGCTTAGCACAGGGCGTGGTCACTGAAGCTTTCTTT.

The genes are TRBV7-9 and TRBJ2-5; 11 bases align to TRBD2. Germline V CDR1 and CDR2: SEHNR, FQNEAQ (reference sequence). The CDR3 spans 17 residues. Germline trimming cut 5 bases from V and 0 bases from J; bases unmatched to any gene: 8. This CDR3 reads CASSPIAGGPDQETQYF. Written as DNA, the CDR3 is TGTGCCAGCAGCCCTATAGCGGGAGGGCCCGACCAAGAGACCCAGTACTTC.

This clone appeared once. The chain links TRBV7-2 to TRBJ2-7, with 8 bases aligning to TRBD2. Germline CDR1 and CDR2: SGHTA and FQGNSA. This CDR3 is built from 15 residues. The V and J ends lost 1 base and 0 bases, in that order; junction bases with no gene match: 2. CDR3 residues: CASSLVSGSSYEQYF. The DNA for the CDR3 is TGTGCCAGCAGCTTAGTGAGCGGGAGCTCCTACGAGCAGTACTTC.

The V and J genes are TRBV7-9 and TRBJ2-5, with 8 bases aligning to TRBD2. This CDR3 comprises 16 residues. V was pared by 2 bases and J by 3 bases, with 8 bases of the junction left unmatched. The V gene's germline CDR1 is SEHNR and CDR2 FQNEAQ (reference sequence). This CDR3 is CASSLLFGREEETQYF. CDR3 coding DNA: TGTGCCAGCAGCTTACTTTTCGGGCGGGAGGAAGAGACCCAGTACTTC.

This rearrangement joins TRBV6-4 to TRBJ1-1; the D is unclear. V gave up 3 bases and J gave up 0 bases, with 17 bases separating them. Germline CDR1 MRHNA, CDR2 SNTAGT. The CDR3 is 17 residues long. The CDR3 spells CASSEKSPSLMNTEAFF. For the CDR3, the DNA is TGTGCCAGCAGTGAGAAGAGTCCGAGTCTCATGAACACTGAAGCTTTCTTT.

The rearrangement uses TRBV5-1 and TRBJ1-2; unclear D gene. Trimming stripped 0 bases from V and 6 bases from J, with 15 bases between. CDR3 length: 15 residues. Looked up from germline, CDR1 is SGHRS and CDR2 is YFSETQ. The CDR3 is CASSLAGGPVDGYTF. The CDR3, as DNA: TGCGCCAGCAGCTTGGCGGGAGGGCCGGTGGATGGCTACACCTTC.

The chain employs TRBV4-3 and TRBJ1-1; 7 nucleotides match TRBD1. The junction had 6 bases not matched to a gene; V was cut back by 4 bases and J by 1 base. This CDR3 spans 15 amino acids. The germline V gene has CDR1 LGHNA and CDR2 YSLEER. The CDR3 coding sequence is TGCGCCAGCAGCCGAGGGACAGTCGCGAACACTGAAGCTTTCTTT. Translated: CASSRGTVANTEAFF.

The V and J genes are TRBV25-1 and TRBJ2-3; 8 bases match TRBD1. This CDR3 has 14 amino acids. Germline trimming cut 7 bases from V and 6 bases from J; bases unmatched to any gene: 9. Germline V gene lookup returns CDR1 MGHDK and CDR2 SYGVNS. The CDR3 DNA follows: TGTGCCAGCACCAGGACAGGGAAAGGGGATACGCAGTATTTT. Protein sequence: CASTRTGKGDTQYF. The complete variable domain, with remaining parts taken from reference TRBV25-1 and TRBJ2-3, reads EADIYQTPRYLVIGTGKKITLECSQTMGHDKMYWYQQDPGMELHLIHYSYGVNSTEKGDLSSESTVSRIRTEHFPLTLESARPSHTSQYLCASTRTGKGDTQYFGPGTRLTVL.

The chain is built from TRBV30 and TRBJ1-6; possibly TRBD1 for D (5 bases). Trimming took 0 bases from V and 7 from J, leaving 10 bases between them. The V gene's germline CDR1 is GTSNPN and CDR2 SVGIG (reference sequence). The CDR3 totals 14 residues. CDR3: CAWSVWAGNSPLHF. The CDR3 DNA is TGTGCCTGGAGTGTATGGGCAGGGAATTCACCCCTCCACTTT.

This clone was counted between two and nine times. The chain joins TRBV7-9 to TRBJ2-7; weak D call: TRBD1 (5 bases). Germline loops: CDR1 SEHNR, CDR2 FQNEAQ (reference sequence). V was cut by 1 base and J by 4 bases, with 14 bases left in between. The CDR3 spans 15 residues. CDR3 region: CASSLDQGFRYEQYF. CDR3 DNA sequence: TGTGCCAGCAGCTTAGACCAGGGCTTTAGGTACGAGCAGTACTTC.

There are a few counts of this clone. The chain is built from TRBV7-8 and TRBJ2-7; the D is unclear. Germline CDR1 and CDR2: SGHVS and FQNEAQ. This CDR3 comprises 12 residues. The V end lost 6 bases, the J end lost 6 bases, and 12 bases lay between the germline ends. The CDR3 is CASSPAGPEQYF. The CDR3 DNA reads TGTGCCAGCAGTCCCGCAGGCCCCGAGCAGTACTTC.

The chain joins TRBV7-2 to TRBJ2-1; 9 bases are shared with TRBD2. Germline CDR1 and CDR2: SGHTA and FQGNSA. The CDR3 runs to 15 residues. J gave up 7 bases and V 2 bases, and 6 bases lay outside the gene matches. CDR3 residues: CASSLFGTSINEQFF. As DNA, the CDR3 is TGTGCCAGCAGCTTATTCGGGACTAGCATAAATGAGCAGTTCTTC.

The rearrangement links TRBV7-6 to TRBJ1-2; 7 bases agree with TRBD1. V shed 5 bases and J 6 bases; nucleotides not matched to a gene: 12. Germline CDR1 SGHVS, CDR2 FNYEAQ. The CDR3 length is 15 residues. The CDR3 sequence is CASSPRSTGLNGYTF. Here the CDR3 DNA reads TGTGCCAGCAGCCCCCGCTCGACAGGGTTGAATGGCTACACCTTC.

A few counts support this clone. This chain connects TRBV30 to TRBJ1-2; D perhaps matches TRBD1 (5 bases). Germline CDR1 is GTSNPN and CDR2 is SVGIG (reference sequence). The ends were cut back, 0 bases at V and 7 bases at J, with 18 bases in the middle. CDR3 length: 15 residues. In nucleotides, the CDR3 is TGTGCCTGGAGTGTACAGCTTCGGGGGTTAGGTGGCTACACCTTC. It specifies CAWSVQLRGLGGYTF.

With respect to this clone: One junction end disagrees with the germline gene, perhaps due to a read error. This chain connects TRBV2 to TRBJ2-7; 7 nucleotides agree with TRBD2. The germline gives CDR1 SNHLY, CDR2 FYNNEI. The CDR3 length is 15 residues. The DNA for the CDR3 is TGTGCCAGCAGGGAAGACAGCGGGGCGTTCTACGAGCAGTACTTC. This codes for CASREDSGAFYEQYF.

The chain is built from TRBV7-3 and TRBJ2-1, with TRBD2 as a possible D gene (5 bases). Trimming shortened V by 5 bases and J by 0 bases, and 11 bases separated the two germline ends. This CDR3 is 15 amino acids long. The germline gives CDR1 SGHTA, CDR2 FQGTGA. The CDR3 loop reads CASSLRTSSYNEQFF. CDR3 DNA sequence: TGTGCCAGCAGCCTAAGAACTAGCTCCTACAATGAGCAGTTCTTC.

CDR3 DNA: TGTGCCAGCAGCTTAGGACAGGGGTACTACGAGCAGTACTTC. As protein: CASSLGQGYYEQYF. The chain joins TRBV3-1 (or the pseudogene TRBV3-2) to TRBJ2-7, with 9 bases lining up with TRBD1. CDR3 length equals 14 residues. Germline V gene lookup returns CDR1 LGHDT and CDR2 YNNKEL (reference sequence). The V and J ends lost 5 bases and 3 bases, in that order; junction bases with no gene match: 5.

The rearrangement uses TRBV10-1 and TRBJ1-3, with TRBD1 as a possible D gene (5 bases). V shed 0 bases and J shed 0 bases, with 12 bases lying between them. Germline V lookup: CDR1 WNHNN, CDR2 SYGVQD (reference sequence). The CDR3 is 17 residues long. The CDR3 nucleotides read TGCGCCAGCAGTGAGTCGAGTCGGGGACCCTCTGGAAACACCATATATTTT. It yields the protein CASSESSRGPSGNTIYF.

The CDR3 nucleotides are TGTGCCAGCAGCTTAGTAGCGGGGTCCTACGAGCAGTACTTC. This sequence encodes CASSLVAGSYEQYF. The rearrangement uses TRBV11-2 and TRBJ2-7; 8 bases are a match to TRBD2. The germline gives CDR1 SGHAT, CDR2 FQNNGV. V trimming: 1 base; J trimming: 1 base; junction bases outside the gene matches: 0. CDR3 length: 14 amino acids.

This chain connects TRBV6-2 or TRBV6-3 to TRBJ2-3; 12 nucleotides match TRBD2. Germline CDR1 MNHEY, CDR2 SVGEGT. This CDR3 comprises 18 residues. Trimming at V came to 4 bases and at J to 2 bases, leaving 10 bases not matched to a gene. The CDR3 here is CASSSLPGLAGFTDTQYF. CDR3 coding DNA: TGTGCCAGCAGTTCATTACCGGGACTAGCGGGCTTCACAGATACGCAGTATTTT.

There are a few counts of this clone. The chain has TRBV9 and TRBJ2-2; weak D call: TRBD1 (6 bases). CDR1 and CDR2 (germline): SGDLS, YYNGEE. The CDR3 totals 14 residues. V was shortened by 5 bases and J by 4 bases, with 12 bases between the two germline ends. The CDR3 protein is CASRRQEATGELFF. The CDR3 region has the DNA TGTGCCAGCAGAAGACAGGAGGCCACCGGGGAGCTGTTTTTT.

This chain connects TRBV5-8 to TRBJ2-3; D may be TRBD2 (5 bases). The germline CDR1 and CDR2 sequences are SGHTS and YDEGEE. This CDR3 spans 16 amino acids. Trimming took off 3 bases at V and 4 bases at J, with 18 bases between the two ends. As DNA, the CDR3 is TGTGCCAGCAGCTCGCTACCTCGCGAGGGATCAGATACGCAGTATTTT. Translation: CASSSLPREGSDTQYF.

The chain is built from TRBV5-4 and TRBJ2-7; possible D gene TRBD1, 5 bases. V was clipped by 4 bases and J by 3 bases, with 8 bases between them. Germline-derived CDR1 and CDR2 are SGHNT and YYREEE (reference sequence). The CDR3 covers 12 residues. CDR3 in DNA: TGTGCCAGCAGCATAGACAGCTACGAGCAGTACTTC. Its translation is CASSIDSYEQYF. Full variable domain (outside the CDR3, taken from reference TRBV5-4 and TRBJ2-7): ETGVTQSPTHLIKTRGQQVTLRCSSQSGHNTVSWYQQALGQGPQFIFQYYREEENGRGNFPPRFSGLQFPNYSSELNVNALELDDSALYLCASSIDSYEQYFGPGTRLTVT.